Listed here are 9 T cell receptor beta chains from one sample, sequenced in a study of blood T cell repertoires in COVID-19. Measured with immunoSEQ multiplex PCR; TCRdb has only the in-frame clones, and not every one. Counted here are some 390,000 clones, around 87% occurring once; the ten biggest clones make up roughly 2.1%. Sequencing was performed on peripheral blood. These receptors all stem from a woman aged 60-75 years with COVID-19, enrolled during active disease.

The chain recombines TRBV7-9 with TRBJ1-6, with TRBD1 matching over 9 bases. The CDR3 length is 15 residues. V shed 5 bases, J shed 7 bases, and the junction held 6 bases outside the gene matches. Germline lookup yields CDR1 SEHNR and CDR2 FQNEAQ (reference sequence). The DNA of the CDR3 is TGTGCCAGCAGCCTCCACGGACAGGGGAATTCACCCCTCCACTTT. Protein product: CASSLHGQGNSPLHF.

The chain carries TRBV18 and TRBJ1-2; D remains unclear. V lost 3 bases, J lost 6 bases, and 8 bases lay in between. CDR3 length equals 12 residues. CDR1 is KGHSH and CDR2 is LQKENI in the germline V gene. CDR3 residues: CASSPDGNGYTF. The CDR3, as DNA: TGTGCCAGCTCACCTGACGGGAATGGCTACACCTTC.

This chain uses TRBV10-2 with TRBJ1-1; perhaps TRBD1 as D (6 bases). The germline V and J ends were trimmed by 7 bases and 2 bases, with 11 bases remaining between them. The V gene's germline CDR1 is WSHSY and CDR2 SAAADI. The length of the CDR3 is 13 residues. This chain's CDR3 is CASKGTLNTEAFF. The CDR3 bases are TGCGCCAGCAAAGGGACACTAAACACTGAAGCTTTCTTT.

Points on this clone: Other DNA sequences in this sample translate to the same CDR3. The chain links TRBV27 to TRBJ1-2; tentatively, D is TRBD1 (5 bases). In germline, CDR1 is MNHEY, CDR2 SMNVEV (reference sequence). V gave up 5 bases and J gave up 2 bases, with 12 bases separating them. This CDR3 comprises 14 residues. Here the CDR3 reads CASSRSGGNYGYTF. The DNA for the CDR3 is TGTGCCAGCAGTCGATCGGGGGGGAACTATGGCTACACCTTC.

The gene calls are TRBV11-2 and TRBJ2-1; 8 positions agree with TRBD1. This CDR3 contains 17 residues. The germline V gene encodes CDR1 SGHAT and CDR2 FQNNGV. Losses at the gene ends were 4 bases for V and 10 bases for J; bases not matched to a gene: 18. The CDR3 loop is CASSSGTGFHKSQEQFF. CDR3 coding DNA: TGTGCCAGCAGCTCCGGGACAGGTTTTCACAAAAGCCAAGAGCAGTTCTTC.

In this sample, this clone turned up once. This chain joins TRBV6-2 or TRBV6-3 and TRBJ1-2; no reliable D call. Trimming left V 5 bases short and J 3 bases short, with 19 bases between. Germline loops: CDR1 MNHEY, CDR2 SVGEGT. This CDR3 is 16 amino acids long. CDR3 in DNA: TGTGCCAGCAGTCTACTTGACGGAGCCCGATACTATGGCTACACCTTC. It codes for CASSLLDGARYYGYTF.

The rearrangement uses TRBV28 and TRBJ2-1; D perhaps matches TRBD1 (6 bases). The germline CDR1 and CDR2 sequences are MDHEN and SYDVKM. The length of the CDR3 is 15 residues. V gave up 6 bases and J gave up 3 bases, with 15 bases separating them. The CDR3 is CASSVAKGVYNEQFF. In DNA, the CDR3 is TGTGCCAGCAGCGTTGCGAAGGGGGTCTACAATGAGCAGTTCTTC.

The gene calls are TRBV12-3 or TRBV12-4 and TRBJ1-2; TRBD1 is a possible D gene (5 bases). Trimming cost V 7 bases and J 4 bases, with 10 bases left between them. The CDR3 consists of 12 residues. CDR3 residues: CASMQGSYGYTF. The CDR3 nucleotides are TGTGCCAGCATGCAGGGATCCTATGGCTACACCTTC.

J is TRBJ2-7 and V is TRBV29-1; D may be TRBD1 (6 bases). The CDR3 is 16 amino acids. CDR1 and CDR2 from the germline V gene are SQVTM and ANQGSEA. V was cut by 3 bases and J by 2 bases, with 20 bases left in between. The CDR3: CSVEFTGRGSTYEQYF. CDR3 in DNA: TGCAGCGTTGAGTTCACGGGAAGGGGGTCCACCTACGAGCAGTACTTC.